The entry below describes one T cell receptor beta chain. The data originate from a study of blood T cell repertoires in COVID-19. Study details: Spain, Italy and the United States supplied samples that represented acute and convalescent COVID-19. PBMCs, B-cell-depleted T cells, or T cells provided the cDNA or gDNA that made up the material.

V lost 1 base to trimming and J lost 4 bases; unmatched junction nucleotides: 15. The CDR3 length is 18 residues. The V gene's germline CDR1 is SGHRS and CDR2 YFSETQ. As handled by the study authors: Using reference gene primer amplification, nucleated cell counts were estimated. Sequencing used immunoSEQ multiplex PCR; TCRdb keeps in-frame clones, though not all of them. The DNA was the basis for D and trimming; V, J and clone size are from that table. The table records about 210,000 clones, about 91% of them present only once. Source material: peripheral blood. The rearrangement uses TRBV5-1 and TRBJ2-7; 9 nucleotides match TRBD2. This receptor was identified in a man aged 25-45 years with acute or convalescent COVID-19. CDR3 coding DNA: TGCGCCAGCAGCTTGTTACCACCGATAGCGGGAGATCTGTACGAGCAGTACTTC. Protein product: CASSLLPPIAGDLYEQYF.